This T cell receptor beta chain was recovered during a study of blood T cell repertoires in COVID-19 (dated by TCRdb to 2019 to 2021). About the investigation overall: Collaborator samples came from the United States, Italy and Spain and covered acute and convalescent phases of COVID-19. The repertoires were released in a freely available public database intended as a resource for research on the immune response to SARS-CoV-2. Deeply sampled blood TCRbeta repertoires from subjects exposed to, actively infected with, or recovered from COVID-19 were included in the dataset. The samples were drawn from the first 160 participants of the ongoing ImmuneRACE study and from 1,254 subjects provided by 6 global collaborators. The material from the prospective study consisted of cDNA or gDNA derived from T cells, B-cell-depleted T cells, or PBMCs. Nearly every sample came with metadata listing a de-identified subject ID, COVID-19 status, age in years and sex. Where available, HLA class I and class II types were taken from metadata supplied by the sample provider and were not determined by assay-based typing. The investigation overall reported the following: The amount of clinical and demographic metadata varied by source and participant and was provided uncurated.

A second Seattle source provided samples from volunteer blood donors who had recovered from COVID-19. Collaborating institutions collected whole blood in K2EDTA tubes following their own protocols. For TCRbeta analysis, collaborators shipped samples in one of three forms: frozen whole blood, isolated PBMCs, or DNA extracted from either of those sample types. TCRbeta CDR3 regions were amplified from genomic DNA using the immunoSEQ Assay, a bias-controlled multiplex PCR. Regarding the original processing steps: The number of nucleated cells in each sample was estimated from the amplification of reference gene primers within the assay. To quantify the absolute abundance of each unique TCRbeta CDR3 rearrangement, sequence reads were collapsed and filtered. For each sample, productive Simpson clonality was calculated as the square root of Simpson's diversity index across productive rearrangements. The immuneACCESS repertoire file appears here via TCRdb, limited to in-frame rearrangements. These files lack a portion of the clones; in checked studies, under half of the deficit traces to unresolved V genes, and the cause of the others is not known. V, J and clone size were drawn from that table, and D and trimming were deduced from the DNA. The sample table holds about 200,000 clones, of which about nine tenths were seen once. Less than 7.5% of the sample is taken by the ten largest.

About this clone itself: Its antigen target is currently unknown. Within one base of it there is no much larger clone, and no base qualities were kept.

CDR3 length: 16 amino acids, cysteine to phenylalanine. Of all the DNA, just the CDR3 is kept, 48 bases in frame from base 1. CDR1 MGHDK and CDR2 SYGVNS were looked up in the germline V gene. From V the trimming removes 4 bases and from J it removes 0 bases, while the gene matches leave 0 bases of the junction unaccounted for. The chain is assembled from TRBV25-1 and TRBJ2-6, with 10 junctional bases fitting TRBD1. The origin of this receptor is a man in his 60s who had recovered from COVID-19. What was sequenced was peripheral blood. The CDR3 is CASSGQGASGANVLTF. The DNA sequence is given as TGTGCCAGCAGTGGACAGGGGGCCTCTGGGGCCAACGTCCTGACTTTC.